This T cell receptor beta chain was captured in a study of shared clonotypes between healthy human individuals (TCRdb year 2020). Notes on the research overall: The cohort comprised two women and a few men aged 18 to 49 years. For each donor, three plates each were used for CD4 naive and CD4 memory, two plates were used for CD8 naive, and one plate was used for CD8 memory. Blood TCR repertoires of four to six healthy adults were deeply sequenced to estimate repertoire size and the extent of clonotype sharing between individuals. Between about 0.94 and 8.9 billion PBMCs per donor were obtained by leukapheresis. To increase sequencing depth and limit assay-specific biases, TCR repertoire library preparation and sequencing were carried out by different laboratories using diverse techniques. What the research found in general, with its limitations: Rarefaction of sorted-subset datasets indicated incomplete sequencing despite the large sequencing depth. The small number of donors limited the genetic and exposure-history diversity represented. Across four donors, roughly 5% of naive CD4, around 3.5% of naive CD8, around 2.5% of memory CD4, and approximately 0.4% of memory CD8 clonotypes were shared. Naive subsets generally had larger estimated clonotype richness than memory subsets did. Only blood was sampled, and tissue TCR repertoires likely differ from those in blood. Based on pairwise subsampling, the degree of clonotype sharing among donors was expected to be affected by sequencing depth. Compared with non-shared clonotypes, the clonotypes found in all four sorted-subset donors had higher generation probabilities.

For the CD8 naive samples, CD45RO-negative cells were positively selected for CCR7, yielding a CD45RA+CCR7+ population from which TemRA cells were excluded. The donors were healthy, HIV-negative adults with no recently reported acute infections or vaccinations. Every donor was a Caucasian adult residing in Nashville, Tennessee, USA. Blood was collected by leukapheresis, and PBMCs were isolated by Ficoll-Histopaque density gradient centrifugation and then cryopreserved in liquid nitrogen vapor phase. Purity and quantity of every magnetically sorted T cell population were checked by analytical flow cytometry. Genomic DNA was isolated from every sorted fraction and measured by UV absorbance on a Nanodrop 2000c. As concerns this clone: Its antigen target is currently unknown. No base quality information exists; no much larger clone differs at one position.

Using the deep immunoSEQ assay, TCR CDR3 regions were amplified from genomic DNA by multiplex PCR. Extracted genomic DNA from each cell subset was distributed evenly across all wells of several immunoSEQ 96-well plates, and each plate was treated as a replicate. For sorted subsets, each replicate PCR was loaded with around 200 ng genomic DNA, equivalent to 30,000 or so T cell genomes. Purified libraries were measured with a Qubit 3.0 fluorometer, size-checked on a Bioanalyzer 2100, and measured again with the KAPA Library Quantification kit. Every immunoSEQ 96-well plate was sequenced on a separate single-read 150-cycle Illumina NextSeq 550 flow cell. The paper's processing steps were these. Because only junctional sequences without quality scores were contained in the immunoSEQ output, filtering matching that applied to full-length reads could not be performed. To assign V/J genes and CDR3, sequences were annotated against IMGT germline references using PyIR, a Python wrapper for IgBLAST v1.9. Any read was removed if the V/J assignment was weak (E-value above 1e-6), the CDR3 was missing, or the read contained stop codons, out-of-frame junctions, or ambiguous translated residues. V3J clonotypes were defined as sequences sharing an identical inferred V gene, J gene, and CDR3 amino acid sequence. To compute the percentage overlap between repertoires, the number of shared unique clonotypes was divided by the size of the smaller repertoire. Repertoire richness was assessed with RTK rarefaction, the Chao1 estimator, and Recon v2.1 estimates of unobserved clonotypes. Generation probabilities were computed with OLGA for all TCRbeta clonotypes obtained by the gDNA method from several donors. As stored in TCRdb, this immuneACCESS dataset retains in-frame rearrangements with V and J assigned. A fraction of the clones does not appear; measured against another copy, unresolved V genes explain less than half of the discrepancy, and the remainder lacks a known reason. From that table come the V and J calls and clone size; the DNA was used to work out D and trimming. In this sample the table shows around 2,100,000 clones, approximately 94% of which occur a single time. The ten biggest clones cover 1% to 1.5% of the sample.

The receptor was derived from a young man in good health. Sequencing input: naive CD8+ T cells sorted from blood. Interpreted using the paper, the cell subset or site label stands for: CD45RA+CCR7+.

The nucleotide sequence reads as follows: TGTGCCAGCAGCTTCGACTGGGAAAAACTGTTTTTT. This sequence encodes CASSFDWEKLFF. This chain joins TRBV2 to TRBJ1-4; the D segment cannot be called with confidence. The cysteine opens and the phenylalanine closes a CDR3 of 12 amino acids. The only DNA kept is the CDR3, 36 bases in frame from the first base. V is cut by 6 bases and J by 8 bases, and the space between the germline ends is 10 bases. CDR1 and CDR2, per the germline V gene, are SNHLY and FYNNEI. Here the CDR3 is joined to the reference TRBV2 and TRBJ1-4 genes, and the full variable domain is: EPEVTQTPSHQVTQMGQEVILRCVPISNHLYFYWYRQILGQKVEFLVSFYNNEISEKSEIFDDQFSVERPDGSNFTLKIRSTKLEDSAMYFCASSFDWEKLFFGSGTQLSVL.